These 22 T cell receptor beta chains share one sample of origin, sequenced in a study of shared T cell receptors in the human thymus. The table came from immunoSEQ multiplex PCR; TCRdb's copy has only in-frame clones and leaves some out. The table lists about 540,000 clones, 78% of them singletons. The data also belong to a second study, concerning human thymus T cells.

Material for sequencing was thymocytes. The receptor source for this set is a boy less than two years old with a congenital heart defect.

The V gene is TRBV7-2, the J gene TRBJ2-7; 11 bases agree with TRBD2. CDR1 is SGHTA and CDR2 is FQGNSA in the germline V gene. CDR3 length equals 15 residues. The V and J ends lost 4 bases and 2 bases, in that order; junction bases with no gene match: 4. The chain's CDR3 is CASSSSSGRTYEQYF. For the CDR3, the DNA is TGTGCCAGCAGCTCATCTAGCGGGAGGACCTACGAGCAGTACTTC.

V is TRBV2 and J is TRBJ1-2; D perhaps matches TRBD1 (5 bases). The CDR3 runs to 14 residues. Trimming pared 2 bases from V and 4 bases from J, leaving 11 bases between. The germline gives CDR1 SNHLY, CDR2 FYNNEI. This CDR3 reads CASSERQPLYGYTF. In nucleotides, the CDR3 is TGTGCCAGCAGTGAAAGACAGCCCCTCTATGGCTACACCTTC. The whole variable domain, remainder taken from reference TRBV2 and TRBJ1-2, is EPEVTQTPSHQVTQMGQEVILRCVPISNHLYFYWYRQILGQKVEFLVSFYNNEISEKSEIFDDQFSVERPDGSNFTLKIRSTKLEDSAMYFCASSERQPLYGYTFGSGTRLTVV.

As DNA, the CDR3 is TGCGCCAGCAGCCACGGATGGGGGCTGACAGATACGCAGTATTTT. Its translation: CASSHGWGLTDTQYF. J is TRBJ2-3 and V is TRBV4-1; maybe TRBD1 (6 bases). CDR1 is MGHRA, CDR2 YSYEKL, per germline. V was shortened by 3 bases and J by 3 bases, with 13 bases between the two germline ends. The CDR3 extends over 15 amino acids.

V and J are TRBV29-1 and TRBJ2-1, with 8 positions matching TRBD2. The CDR3 extends over 14 amino acids. The V gene's germline CDR1 is SQVTM and CDR2 ANQGSEA. V trimming: 4 bases; J trimming: 9 bases; junction bases outside the gene matches: 11. The CDR3 protein is CSVVGGRTLGEQFF. Here the CDR3 DNA reads TGCAGCGTTGTTGGCGGGAGGACCTTAGGTGAGCAGTTCTTC.

V and J are TRBV23-1 and TRBJ2-1; D unclear. TRBV23-1 belongs to the ORF category, with a function that is uncertain. V was pared by 2 bases and J by 8 bases, with 22 bases between. This CDR3 contains 17 residues. The CDR3, as DNA: TGCGCCAGCAGTCAAGACCCTCTTCTAGGCCCGCTCTATGAGCAGTTCTTC. Translating gives CASSQDPLLGPLYEQFF.

The rearrangement links TRBV6-4 to TRBJ1-1, with D possibly TRBD1 on 5 matching bases. The germline gives CDR1 MRHNA, CDR2 SNTAGT. The length of the CDR3 is 13 residues. The ends were cut back, 7 bases at V and 7 bases at J, with 16 bases in the middle. The CDR3 sequence is CASKRGKEGEAFF. Here the CDR3 DNA reads TGTGCCAGCAAAAGGGGAAAGGAGGGTGAAGCTTTCTTT.

The V and J genes are TRBV5-1 and TRBJ2-3, with TRBD2 matching 12 bases. With V trimmed by 2 bases and J by 4 bases, 11 bases remained unmatched. CDR1 and CDR2 from the germline V gene are SGHRS and YFSETQ. This CDR3 is built from 18 residues. CDR3: CASSFARGLAGGPDTQYF. CDR3 nucleotide sequence: TGCGCCAGCAGCTTCGCCAGGGGCCTAGCGGGAGGGCCAGATACGCAGTATTTT.

This clone showed up just a few times. The genes are TRBV18 and TRBJ2-1, with no clear D. The germline V gene has CDR1 KGHSH and CDR2 LQKENI. The CDR3 is 15 amino acids. Trimming pared 3 bases from V and 5 bases from J, leaving 14 bases between. DNA for the CDR3: TGTGCCAGCTCACCCAAACGCGGATATGACAATGAGCAGTTCTTC. This sequence encodes CASSPKRGYDNEQFF.

CDR3 DNA sequence: TGTGCCAGTAGGGAGGGCGGGGTGAGCTCCTACGAGCAGTACTTC. It yields the protein CASREGGVSSYEQYF. The chain couples TRBV19 to TRBJ2-7, with a tentative D call TRBD2 (6 bases). The CDR3 covers 15 residues. V lost 6 bases to trimming and J lost 0 bases, with 15 bases between them. Germline CDR1 is LNHDA and CDR2 is SQIVND (reference sequence).

The chain uses TRBV29-1 and TRBJ2-1, with 8 bases matching TRBD2. The CDR3 loop spans 18 amino acids. V dropped 1 base and J dropped 10; count of bases not matched to a gene: 21. Per the germline V gene, CDR1 is SQVTM and CDR2 is ANQGSEA. CDR3 in DNA: TGCAGCGTTGAAGGTACCGCCCGGGGGGCGGGAGGAGCCCCGGAGCAGTTCTTC. Amino acids: CSVEGTARGAGGAPEQFF.

This clone has just a few counts. The rearrangement uses TRBV5-8 and TRBJ2-3; 7 nucleotides match TRBD1. V shed 3 bases and J 0 bases; nucleotides not matched to a gene: 1. The CDR3 spans 14 residues. Germline V CDR1 and CDR2: SGHTS, YDEGEE. For the CDR3, the DNA is TGTGCCAGCAGCTGGACAGGTAGCACAGATACGCAGTATTTT. Translating gives CASSWTGSTDTQYF.

This chain joins TRBV6-6 and TRBJ1-2; perhaps TRBD1 as D (6 bases). Germline V gene lookup returns CDR1 MNHNY and CDR2 SVGAGI (reference sequence). The CDR3 sequence is 14 residues long. V was cut by 0 bases and J by 8 bases, with 13 bases left in between. This chain's CDR3 is CASSYSRQGRGYTF. The CDR3 DNA reads TGTGCCAGCAGTTACTCGCGGCAGGGGAGAGGCTACACCTTC.

J is TRBJ2-7 and V is TRBV5-1, with 11 bases lining up with TRBD1. Germline values: CDR1 SGHRS, CDR2 YFSETQ. CDR3 length equals 15 residues. Trimming removed 4 bases from V and 2 bases from J; junction bases left unmatched: 5. The CDR3 region is CASSMPGQGAYEQYF. The DNA of the CDR3 is TGCGCCAGCAGCATGCCGGGACAGGGGGCCTACGAGCAGTACTTC.

V is TRBV19 and J is TRBJ2-5; D not resolved. Germline V gene lookup returns CDR1 LNHDA and CDR2 SQIVND (reference sequence). V shed 3 bases and J shed 5 bases, with 16 bases lying between them. This CDR3 comprises 15 residues. The CDR3 DNA is TGTGCCAGTAGTATCGAATACCCCCGGGTGGAGACCCAGTACTTC. Amino acids: CASSIEYPRVETQYF.

The chain is built from TRBV6-4 and TRBJ2-7; D is unclear. Germline V gene data show CDR1 as MRHNA and CDR2 as SNTAGT. Trimming removed 0 bases at V and 1 base at J, with 10 bases between. This CDR3 is built from 15 residues. The CDR3 loop reads CASSDSTDKSYEQYF. The CDR3 nucleotides read TGTGCCAGCAGTGACTCAACTGACAAATCCTACGAGCAGTACTTC.

This clone was seen only a few times. The J gene is TRBJ1-4, the V gene TRBV6-5; D is possibly TRBD1 (6 bases). Germline V gene sequence: CDR1 MNHEY, CDR2 SVGAGI. The CDR3 consists of 13 residues. Between the trimmed V and J ends, which lost 9 bases and 9 bases, there was a span of 17 bases. This chain's CDR3 is CASAGGASQKLFF. CDR3 DNA: TGTGCCAGTGCGGGGGGGGCCTCCCAAAAACTGTTTTTT.

The genes are TRBV6-6 and TRBJ2-4, with 9 bases matching TRBD2. The CDR3 covers 15 residues. The J segment lost 5 bases and the V segment lost 2 bases, leaving 4 bases of the junction unmatched. CDR1 MNHNY and CDR2 SVGAGI come from the germline V gene (reference sequence). CDR3 nucleotides: TGTGCCAGCAGTTACAGCGGGGGGCCCCAAAACATTCAGTACTTC. This sequence encodes CASSYSGGPQNIQYF.

V is TRBV19 and J is TRBJ2-7; tentatively, D is TRBD2 (6 bases). Per the germline V gene, CDR1 is LNHDA and CDR2 is SQIVND (reference sequence). CDR3 length equals 14 residues. V was trimmed by 2 bases and J by 2 bases, leaving 10 bases between them. For the CDR3, the DNA is TGTGCCAGTAGTATAAGGCGGGGAACCTACGAGCAGTACTTC. Encoded protein: CASSIRRGTYEQYF.

The CDR3: CASSSSPQASPYEQYF. The CDR3 coding sequence is TGTGCCAGCAGTTCGTCCCCACAGGCTTCTCCCTACGAGCAGTACTTC. The V call is TRBV28, the J call TRBJ2-7; D is perhaps TRBD1 (5 bases). The V end lost 4 bases, the J end lost 2 bases, and 18 bases lay between the germline ends. CDR1 and CDR2 (germline): MDHEN, SYDVKM. The CDR3 consists of 16 residues. The full variable domain, completed using reference TRBV28 and TRBJ2-7, is DVKVTQSSRYLVKRTGEKVFLECVQDMDHENMFWYRQDPGLGLRLIYFSYDVKMKEKGDIPEGYSVSREKKERFSLILESASTNQTSMYLCASSSSPQASPYEQYFGPGTRLTVT.

The chain carries TRBV28 and TRBJ2-4; possible D gene TRBD2, 5 bases. CDR3 length: 15 amino acids. Germline CDR1 MDHEN, CDR2 SYDVKM. The V end was cut by 8 bases, the J end by 2 bases, with 16 bases between. The CDR3 spells CASDRGGYSKNIQYF. The CDR3 DNA follows: TGTGCCAGCGATCGAGGAGGATACTCCAAAAACATTCAGTACTTC.

V is TRBV6-5 and J is TRBJ2-7; tentatively, D is TRBD1 (5 bases). V shed 6 bases and J shed 0 bases, with 6 bases lying between them. CDR1 and CDR2 (germline): MNHEY, SVGAGI. CDR3 size: 12 residues. The CDR3 here is CASRDTSYEQYF. CDR3 in DNA: TGTGCCAGCAGGGACACCTCCTACGAGCAGTACTTC.

The DNA of the CDR3 is TGTGCCAGCAGCTCCAAGGGCCCAACGGGAGGGCCAGATACGCAGTATTTT. It codes for CASSSKGPTGGPDTQYF. The chain links TRBV11-3 to TRBJ2-3; the match to TRBD2 covers 8 bases. The germline V gene has CDR1 SGHNT and CDR2 YENEEA. V was clipped by 4 bases and J by 4 bases; unmatched bases: 13. The CDR3 extends over 17 amino acids. The whole variable domain, remainder taken from reference TRBV11-3 and TRBJ2-3, is EAGVVQSPRYKIIEKKQPVAFWCNPISGHNTLYWYLQNLGQGPELLIRYENEEAVDDSQLPKDRFSAERLKGVDSTLKIQPAELGDSAVYLCASSSKGPTGGPDTQYFGPGTRLTVL.